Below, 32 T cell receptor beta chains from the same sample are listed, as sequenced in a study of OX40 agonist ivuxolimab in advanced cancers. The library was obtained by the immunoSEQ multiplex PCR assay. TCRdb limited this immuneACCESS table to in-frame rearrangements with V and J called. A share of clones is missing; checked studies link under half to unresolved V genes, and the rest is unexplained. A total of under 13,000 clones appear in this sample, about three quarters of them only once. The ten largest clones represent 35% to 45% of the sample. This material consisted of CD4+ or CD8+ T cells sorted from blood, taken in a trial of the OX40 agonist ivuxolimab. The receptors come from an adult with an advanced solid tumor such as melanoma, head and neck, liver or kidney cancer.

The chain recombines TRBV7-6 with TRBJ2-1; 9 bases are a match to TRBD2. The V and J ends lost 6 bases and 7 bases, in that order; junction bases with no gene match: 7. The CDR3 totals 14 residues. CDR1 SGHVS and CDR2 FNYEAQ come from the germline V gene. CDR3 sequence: CASRGGGGGNEQFF. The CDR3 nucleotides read TGTGCCAGCAGGGGAGGCGGGGGGGGAAATGAGCAGTTCTTC.

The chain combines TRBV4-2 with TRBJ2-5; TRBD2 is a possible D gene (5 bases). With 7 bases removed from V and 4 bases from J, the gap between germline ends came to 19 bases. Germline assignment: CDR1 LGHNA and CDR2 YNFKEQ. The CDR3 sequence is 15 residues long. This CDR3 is CASTPTSLIGETQYF. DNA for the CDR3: TGTGCCAGCACTCCTACTAGTCTTATTGGAGAGACCCAGTACTTC.

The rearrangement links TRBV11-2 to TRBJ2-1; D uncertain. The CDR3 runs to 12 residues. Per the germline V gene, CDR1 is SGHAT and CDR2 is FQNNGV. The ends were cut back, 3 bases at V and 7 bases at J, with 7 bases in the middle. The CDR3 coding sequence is TGTGCCAGCAGCTTTATAGAGAATGAGCAGTTCTTC. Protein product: CASSFIENEQFF.

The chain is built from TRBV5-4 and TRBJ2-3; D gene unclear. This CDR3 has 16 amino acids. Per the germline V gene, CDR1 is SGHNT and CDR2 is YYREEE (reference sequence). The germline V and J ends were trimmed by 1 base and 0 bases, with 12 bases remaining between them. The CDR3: CASSLYLQTSTDTQYF. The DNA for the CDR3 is TGTGCCAGCAGCTTGTATCTCCAAACTAGCACAGATACGCAGTATTTT.

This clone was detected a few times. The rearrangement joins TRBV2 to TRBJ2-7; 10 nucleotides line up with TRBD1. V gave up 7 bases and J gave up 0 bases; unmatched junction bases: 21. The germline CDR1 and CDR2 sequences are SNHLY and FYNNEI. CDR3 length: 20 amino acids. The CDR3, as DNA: TGTGCCAGCACCCTAGGTTGGGGGACAGGGGCTTCGTTGAGCTCCTACGAGCAGTACTTC. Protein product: CASTLGWGTGASLSSYEQYF.

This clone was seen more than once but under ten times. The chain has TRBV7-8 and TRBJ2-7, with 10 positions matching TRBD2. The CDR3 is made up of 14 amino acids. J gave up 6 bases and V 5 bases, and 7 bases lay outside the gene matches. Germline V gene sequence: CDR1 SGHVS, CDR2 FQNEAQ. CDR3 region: CASSPGTSAREQYF. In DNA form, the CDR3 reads TGTGCCAGCAGCCCCGGGACTAGCGCCCGCGAGCAGTACTTC.

For the CDR3, the DNA is TGTGCCTGGAGTCTCGGACAGGGCACAGATACGCAGTATTTT. It translates to CAWSLGQGTDTQYF. The chain is built from TRBV30 and TRBJ2-3; 7 bases are a match to TRBD1. The CDR3 sequence is 14 residues long. The V gene end was trimmed by 2 bases and the J gene end by 1 base; junction bases not matched to a gene: 3. Germline CDR1 and CDR2: GTSNPN and SVGIG (reference sequence).

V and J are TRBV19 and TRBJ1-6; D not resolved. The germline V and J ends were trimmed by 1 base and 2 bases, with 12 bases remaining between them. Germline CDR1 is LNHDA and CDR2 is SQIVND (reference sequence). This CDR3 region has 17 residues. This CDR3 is CASSIGVVDTYNSPLHF. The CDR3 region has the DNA TGTGCCAGTAGTATAGGGGTGGTAGACACCTATAATTCACCCCTCCACTTT.

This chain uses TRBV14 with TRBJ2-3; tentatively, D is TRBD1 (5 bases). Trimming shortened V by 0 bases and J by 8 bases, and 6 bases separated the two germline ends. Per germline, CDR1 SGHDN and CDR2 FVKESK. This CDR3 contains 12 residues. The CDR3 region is CASSQEGVTQYF. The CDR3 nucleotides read TGTGCCAGCAGCCAAGAAGGGGTTACGCAGTATTTT.

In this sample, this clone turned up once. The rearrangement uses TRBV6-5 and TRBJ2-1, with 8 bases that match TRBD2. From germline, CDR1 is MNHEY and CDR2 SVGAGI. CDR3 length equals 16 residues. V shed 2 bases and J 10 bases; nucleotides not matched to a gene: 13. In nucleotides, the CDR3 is TGTGCCAGCAGTTACCCCTGGGGAGCGGGAGCCTCAGAGCAGTTCTTC. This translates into CASSYPWGAGASEQFF.

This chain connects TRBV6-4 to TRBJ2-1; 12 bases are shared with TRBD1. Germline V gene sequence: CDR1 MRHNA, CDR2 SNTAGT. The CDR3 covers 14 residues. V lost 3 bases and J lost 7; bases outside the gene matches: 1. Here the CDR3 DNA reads TGTGCCAGCAGTGAGGGACAGGGGGCGAATGAGCAGTTCTTC. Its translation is CASSEGQGANEQFF.

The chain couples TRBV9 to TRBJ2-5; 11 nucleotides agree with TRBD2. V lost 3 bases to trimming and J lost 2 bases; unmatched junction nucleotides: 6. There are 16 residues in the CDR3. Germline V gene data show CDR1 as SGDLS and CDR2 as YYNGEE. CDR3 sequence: CASSGDGTSGQETQYF. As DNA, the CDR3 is TGTGCCAGCAGCGGAGACGGGACTAGCGGACAAGAGACCCAGTACTTC.

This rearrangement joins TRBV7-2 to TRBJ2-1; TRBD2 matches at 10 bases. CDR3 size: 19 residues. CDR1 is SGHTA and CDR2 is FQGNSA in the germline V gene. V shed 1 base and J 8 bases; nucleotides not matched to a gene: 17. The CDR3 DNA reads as TGTGCCAGCAGCTTAGGGCTAGCGGGGGTTGGCTACCTCCGGGATGAGCAGTTCTTC. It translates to CASSLGLAGVGYLRDEQFF.

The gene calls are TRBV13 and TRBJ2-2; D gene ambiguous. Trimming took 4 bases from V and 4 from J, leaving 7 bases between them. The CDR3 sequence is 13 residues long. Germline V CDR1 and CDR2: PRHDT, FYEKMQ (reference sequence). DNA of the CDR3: TGTGCCAGCAGCTCCCTAATCACCGGGGAGCTGTTTTTT. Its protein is CASSSLITGELFF.

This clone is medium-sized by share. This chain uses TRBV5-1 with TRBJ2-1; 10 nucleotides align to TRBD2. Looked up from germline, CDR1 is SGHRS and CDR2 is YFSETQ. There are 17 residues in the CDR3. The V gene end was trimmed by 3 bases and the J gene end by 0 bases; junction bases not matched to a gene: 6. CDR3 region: CASSSHIAGGSYNEQFF. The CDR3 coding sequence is TGCGCCAGCAGCTCGCACATAGCGGGAGGCTCCTACAATGAGCAGTTCTTC.

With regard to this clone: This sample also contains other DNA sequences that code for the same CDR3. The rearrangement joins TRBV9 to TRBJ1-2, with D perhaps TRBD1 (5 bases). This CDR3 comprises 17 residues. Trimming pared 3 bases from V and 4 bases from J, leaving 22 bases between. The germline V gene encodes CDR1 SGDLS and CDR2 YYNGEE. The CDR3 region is CASSEELGGADVYGYTF. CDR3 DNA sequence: TGTGCCAGCAGCGAAGAGCTCGGCGGGGCTGACGTCTATGGCTACACCTTC.

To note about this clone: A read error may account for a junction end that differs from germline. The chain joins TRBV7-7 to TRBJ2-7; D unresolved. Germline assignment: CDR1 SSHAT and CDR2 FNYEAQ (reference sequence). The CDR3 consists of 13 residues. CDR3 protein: CASSPDLSYEQYF. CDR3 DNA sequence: TGTGCTAGCAGCCCGGATTTGTCCTACGAGCAGTACTTC.

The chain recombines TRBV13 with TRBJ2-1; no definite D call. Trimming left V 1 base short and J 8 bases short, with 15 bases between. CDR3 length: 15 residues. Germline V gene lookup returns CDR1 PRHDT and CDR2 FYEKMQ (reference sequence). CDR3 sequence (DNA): TGTGCCAGCAGCTTAGTATTGACTGCTGTTCATGAGCAGTTCTTC. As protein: CASSLVLTAVHEQFF.

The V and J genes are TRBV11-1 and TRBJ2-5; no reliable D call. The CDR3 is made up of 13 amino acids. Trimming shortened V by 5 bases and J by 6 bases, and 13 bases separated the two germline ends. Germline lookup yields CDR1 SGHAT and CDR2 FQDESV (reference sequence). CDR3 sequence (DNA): TGTGCCAGCAGCCCCCCCCTAGGGAAGACCCAGTACTTC. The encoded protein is CASSPPLGKTQYF.

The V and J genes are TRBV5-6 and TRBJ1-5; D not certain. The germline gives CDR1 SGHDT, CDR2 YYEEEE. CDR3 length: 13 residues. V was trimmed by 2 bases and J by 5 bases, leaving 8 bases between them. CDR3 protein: CASSLTDHQPQHF. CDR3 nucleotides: TGTGCCAGCAGCTTAACCGACCATCAGCCCCAGCATTTT.

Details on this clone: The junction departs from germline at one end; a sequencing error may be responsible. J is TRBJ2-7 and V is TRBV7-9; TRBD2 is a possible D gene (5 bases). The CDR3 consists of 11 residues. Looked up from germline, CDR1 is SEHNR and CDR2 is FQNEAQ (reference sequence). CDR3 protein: CASSEDSRSFF. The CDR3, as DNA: TGTGCCAGCAGCGAGGACTCACGAAGTTTCTTC.

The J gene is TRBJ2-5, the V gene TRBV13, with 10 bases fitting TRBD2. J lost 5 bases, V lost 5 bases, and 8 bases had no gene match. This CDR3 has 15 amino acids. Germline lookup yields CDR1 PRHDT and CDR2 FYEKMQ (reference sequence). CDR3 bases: TGTGCCAGCAGCCCTAGCGGGAGCGGCGGCGAGACCCAGTACTTC. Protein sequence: CASSPSGSGGETQYF.

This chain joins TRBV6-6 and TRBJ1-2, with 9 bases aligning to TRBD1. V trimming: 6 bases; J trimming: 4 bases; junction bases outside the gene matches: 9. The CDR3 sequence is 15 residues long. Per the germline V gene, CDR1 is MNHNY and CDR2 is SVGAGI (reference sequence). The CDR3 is CASSALGTGTYGYTF. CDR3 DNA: TGTGCCAGCAGCGCTCTAGGGACAGGGACCTATGGCTACACCTTC.

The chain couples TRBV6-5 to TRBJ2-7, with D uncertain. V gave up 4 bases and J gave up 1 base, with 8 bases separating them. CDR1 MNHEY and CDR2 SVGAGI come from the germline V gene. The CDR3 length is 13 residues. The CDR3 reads CASSLVGSYEQYF. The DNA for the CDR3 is TGTGCCAGCAGTTTGGTCGGGTCCTACGAGCAGTACTTC.

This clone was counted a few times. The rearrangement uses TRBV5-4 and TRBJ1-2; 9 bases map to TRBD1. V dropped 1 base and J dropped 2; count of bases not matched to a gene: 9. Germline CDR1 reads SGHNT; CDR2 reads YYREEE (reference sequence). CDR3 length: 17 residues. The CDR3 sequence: CASSLPTDRGENYGYTF. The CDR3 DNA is TGTGCCAGCAGCTTGCCGACTGACAGGGGGGAGAACTATGGCTACACCTTC.

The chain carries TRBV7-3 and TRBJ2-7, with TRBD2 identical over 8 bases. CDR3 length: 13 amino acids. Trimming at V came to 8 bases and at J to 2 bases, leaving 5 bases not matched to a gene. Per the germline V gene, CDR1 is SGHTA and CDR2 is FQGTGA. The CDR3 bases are TGTGCCAGCGCTAGCGGGCCCACCTACGAGCAGTACTTC. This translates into CASASGPTYEQYF.

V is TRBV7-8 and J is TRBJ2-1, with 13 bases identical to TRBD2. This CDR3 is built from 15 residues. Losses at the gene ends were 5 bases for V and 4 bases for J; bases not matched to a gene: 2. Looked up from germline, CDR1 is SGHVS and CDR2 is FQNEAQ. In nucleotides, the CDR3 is TGTGCCAGCAGCGGGGGACTAGCGGGATACAATGAGCAGTTCTTC. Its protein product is CASSGGLAGYNEQFF.

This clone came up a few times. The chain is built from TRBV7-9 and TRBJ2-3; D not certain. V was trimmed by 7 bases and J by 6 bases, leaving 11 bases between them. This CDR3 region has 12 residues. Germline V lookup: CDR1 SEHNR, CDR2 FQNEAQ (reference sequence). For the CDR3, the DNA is TGTGCCAGCATCCCTTGGGCGGATACGCAGTATTTT. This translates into CASIPWADTQYF. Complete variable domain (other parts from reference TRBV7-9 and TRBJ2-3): DTGVSQNPRHKITKRGQNVTFRCDPISEHNRLYWYRQTLGQGPEFLTYFQNEAQLEKSRLLSDRFSAERPKGSFSTLEIQRTEQGDSAMYLCASIPWADTQYFGPGTRLTVL.

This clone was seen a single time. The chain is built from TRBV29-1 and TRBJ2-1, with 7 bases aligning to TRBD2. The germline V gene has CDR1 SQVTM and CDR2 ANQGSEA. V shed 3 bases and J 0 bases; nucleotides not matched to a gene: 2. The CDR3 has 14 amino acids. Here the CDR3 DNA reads TGCAGCGTTGACGGCGGGAGCTCCTACAATGAGCAGTTCTTC. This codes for CSVDGGSSYNEQFF.

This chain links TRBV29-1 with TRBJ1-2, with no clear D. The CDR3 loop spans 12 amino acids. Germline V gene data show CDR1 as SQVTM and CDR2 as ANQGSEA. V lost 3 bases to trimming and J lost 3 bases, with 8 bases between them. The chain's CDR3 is CSVDTNHYGYTF. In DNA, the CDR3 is TGCAGCGTTGACACCAACCACTATGGCTACACCTTC.

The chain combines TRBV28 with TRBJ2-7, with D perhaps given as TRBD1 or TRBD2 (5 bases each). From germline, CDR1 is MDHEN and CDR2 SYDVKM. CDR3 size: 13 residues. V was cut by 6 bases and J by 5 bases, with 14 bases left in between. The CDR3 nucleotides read TGTGCCAGCAGGCCGGGACCCGTGGACGAGCAGTACTTC. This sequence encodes CASRPGPVDEQYF.

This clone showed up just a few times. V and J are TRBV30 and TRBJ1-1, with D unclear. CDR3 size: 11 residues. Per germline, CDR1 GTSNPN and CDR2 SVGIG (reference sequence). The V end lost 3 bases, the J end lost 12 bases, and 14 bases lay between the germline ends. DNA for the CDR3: TGTGCCTGGAGCGCCTGGGTGGTGACTTTCTTT. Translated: CAWSAWVVTFF. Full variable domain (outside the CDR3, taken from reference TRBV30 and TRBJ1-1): SQTIHQWPATLVQPVGSPLSLECTVEGTSNPNLYWYRQAAGRGLQLLFYSVGIGQISSEVPQNLSASRPQDRQFILSSKKLLLSDSGFYLCAWSAWVVTFFGQGTRLTVV.